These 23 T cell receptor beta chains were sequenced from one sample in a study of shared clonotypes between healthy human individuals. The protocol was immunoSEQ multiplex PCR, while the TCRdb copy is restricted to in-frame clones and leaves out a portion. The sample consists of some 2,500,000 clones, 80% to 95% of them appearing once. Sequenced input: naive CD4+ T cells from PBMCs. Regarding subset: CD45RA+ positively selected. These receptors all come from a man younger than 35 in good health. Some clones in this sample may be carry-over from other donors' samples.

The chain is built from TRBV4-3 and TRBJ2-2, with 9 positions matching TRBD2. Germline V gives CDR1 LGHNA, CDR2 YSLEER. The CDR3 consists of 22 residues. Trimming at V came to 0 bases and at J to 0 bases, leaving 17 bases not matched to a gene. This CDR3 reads CASSQERGWGLARRSNTGELFF. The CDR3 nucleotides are TGCGCCAGCAGCCAAGAAAGAGGTTGGGGACTAGCCCGTAGATCGAACACCGGGGAGCTGTTTTTT.

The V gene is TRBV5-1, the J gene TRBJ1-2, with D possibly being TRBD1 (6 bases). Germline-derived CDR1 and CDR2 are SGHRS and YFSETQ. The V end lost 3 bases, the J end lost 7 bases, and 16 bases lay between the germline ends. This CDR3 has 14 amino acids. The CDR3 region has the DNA TGCGCCAGCAGCTCCTCCCCGGGGGGCGGTGGCTACACCTTC. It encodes CASSSSPGGGGYTF. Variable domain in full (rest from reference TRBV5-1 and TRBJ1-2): KAGVTQTPRYLIKTRGQQVTLSCSPISGHRSVSWYQQTPGQGLQFLFEYFSETQRNKGNFPGRFSGRQFSNSRSEMNVSTLELGDSALYLCASSSSPGGGGYTFGSGTRLTVV.

The CDR3 DNA follows: TGCGCCAGCAGCCAAGAACCCCTAGCGGGAGGACGCCTAGCCAAAAACATTCAGTACTTC. It yields the protein CASSQEPLAGGRLAKNIQYF. The V gene is TRBV4-1, the J gene TRBJ2-4; 11 bases match TRBD2. CDR3 length equals 20 residues. Germline trimming cut 0 bases from V and 0 bases from J; bases unmatched to any gene: 10. In germline, CDR1 is MGHRA, CDR2 YSYEKL.

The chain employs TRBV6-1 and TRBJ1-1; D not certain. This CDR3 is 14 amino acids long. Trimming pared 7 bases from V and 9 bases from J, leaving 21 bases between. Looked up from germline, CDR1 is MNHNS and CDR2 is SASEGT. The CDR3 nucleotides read TGTGCCAGCACCGAGCGCCGGCAGAACCCGCAAGCTTTCTTT. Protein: CASTERRQNPQAFF.

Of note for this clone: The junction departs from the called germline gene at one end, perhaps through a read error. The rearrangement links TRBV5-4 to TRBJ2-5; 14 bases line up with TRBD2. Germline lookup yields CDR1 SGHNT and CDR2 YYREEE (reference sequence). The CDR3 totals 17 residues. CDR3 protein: CASNLGGTSGSRETQYF. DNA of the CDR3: TGTGCCAGCAACTTGGGGGGGACTAGCGGGAGCCGAGAGACCCAGTACTTC.

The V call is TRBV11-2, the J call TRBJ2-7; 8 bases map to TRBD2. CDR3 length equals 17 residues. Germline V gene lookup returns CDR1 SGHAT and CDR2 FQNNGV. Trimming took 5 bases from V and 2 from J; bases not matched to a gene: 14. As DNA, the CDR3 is TGTGCCAGCAGCCTCCTATTCAGGAGCGGGAGTCCCTACGAGCAGTACTTC. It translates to CASSLLFRSGSPYEQYF.

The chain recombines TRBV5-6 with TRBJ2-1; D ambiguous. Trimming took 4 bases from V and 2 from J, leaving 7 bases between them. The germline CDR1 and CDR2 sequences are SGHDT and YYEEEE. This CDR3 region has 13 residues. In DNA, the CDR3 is TGTGCCAGCAGCGTGGGCGCCTACAATGAGCAGTTCTTC. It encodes CASSVGAYNEQFF.

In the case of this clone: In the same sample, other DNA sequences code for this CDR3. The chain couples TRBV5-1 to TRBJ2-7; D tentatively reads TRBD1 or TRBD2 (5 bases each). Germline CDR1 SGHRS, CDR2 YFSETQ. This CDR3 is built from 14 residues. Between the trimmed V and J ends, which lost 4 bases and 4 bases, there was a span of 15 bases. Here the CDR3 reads CASSPGQGVYEQYF. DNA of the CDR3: TGCGCCAGCAGCCCGGGGCAAGGGGTATACGAGCAGTACTTC.

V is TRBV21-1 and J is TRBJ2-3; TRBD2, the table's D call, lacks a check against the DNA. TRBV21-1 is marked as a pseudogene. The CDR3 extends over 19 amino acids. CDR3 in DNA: TGTGCCAGCAGCAAAATTAGGGTGACTAGCGGGAGTAGGACAGATACGCAGTATTTT. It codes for CASSKIRVTSGSRTDTQYF.

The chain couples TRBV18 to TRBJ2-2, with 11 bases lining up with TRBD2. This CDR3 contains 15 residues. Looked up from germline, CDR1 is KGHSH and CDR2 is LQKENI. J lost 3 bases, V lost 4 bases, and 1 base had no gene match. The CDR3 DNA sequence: TGTGCCAGCTCACAACTAGCGGGAGACACCGGGGAGCTGTTTTTT. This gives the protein CASSQLAGDTGELFF.

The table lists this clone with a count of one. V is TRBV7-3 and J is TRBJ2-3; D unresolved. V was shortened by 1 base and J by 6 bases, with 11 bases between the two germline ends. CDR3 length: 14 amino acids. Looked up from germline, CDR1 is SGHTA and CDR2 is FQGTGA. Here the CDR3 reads CASSLSLVVDTQYF. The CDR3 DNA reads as TGTGCCAGCAGCTTAAGTTTGGTAGTGGATACGCAGTATTTT.

CDR3 in DNA: TGTGCCAGCAGCCCCAGCTGGGCGGGAACCTACGAGCAGTACTTC. As protein: CASSPSWAGTYEQYF. The chain links TRBV11-2 to TRBJ2-7; D is perhaps TRBD2 (6 bases). The CDR3 consists of 15 residues. Germline V gives CDR1 SGHAT, CDR2 FQNNGV. V was trimmed by 5 bases and J by 2 bases, leaving 16 bases between them.

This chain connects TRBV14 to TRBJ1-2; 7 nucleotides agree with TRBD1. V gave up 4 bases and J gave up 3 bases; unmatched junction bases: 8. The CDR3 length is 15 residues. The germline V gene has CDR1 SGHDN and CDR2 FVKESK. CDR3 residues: CASSPLGQGDYGYTF. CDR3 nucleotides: TGTGCCAGCAGCCCCCTCGGGCAGGGGGACTATGGCTACACCTTC.

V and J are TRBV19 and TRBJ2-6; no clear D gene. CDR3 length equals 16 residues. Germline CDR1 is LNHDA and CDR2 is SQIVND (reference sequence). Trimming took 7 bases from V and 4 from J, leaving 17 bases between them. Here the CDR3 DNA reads TGTGCCAGTATAAGCGATACTTACCGGGGGGCCAACGTCCTGACTTTC. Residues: CASISDTYRGANVLTF. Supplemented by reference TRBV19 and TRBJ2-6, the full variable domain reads DGGITQSPKYLFRKEGQNVTLSCEQNLNHDAMYWYRQDPGQGLRLIYYSQIVNDFQKGDIAEGYSVSREKKESFPLTVTSAQKNPTAFYLCASISDTYRGANVLTFGAGSRLTVL.

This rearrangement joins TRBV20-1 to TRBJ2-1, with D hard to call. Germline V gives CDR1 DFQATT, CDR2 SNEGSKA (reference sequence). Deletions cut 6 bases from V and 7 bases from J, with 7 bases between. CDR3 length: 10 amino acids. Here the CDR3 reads CSAHPNEQFF. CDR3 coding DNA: TGCAGTGCCCACCCGAATGAGCAGTTCTTC.

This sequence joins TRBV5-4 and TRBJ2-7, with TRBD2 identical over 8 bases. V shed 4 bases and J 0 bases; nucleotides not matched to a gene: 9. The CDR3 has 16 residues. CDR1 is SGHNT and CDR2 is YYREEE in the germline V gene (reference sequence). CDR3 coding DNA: TGTGCCAGCAGCCGACTACTAGCGGAGGCCTCCTACGAGCAGTACTTC. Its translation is CASSRLLAEASYEQYF.

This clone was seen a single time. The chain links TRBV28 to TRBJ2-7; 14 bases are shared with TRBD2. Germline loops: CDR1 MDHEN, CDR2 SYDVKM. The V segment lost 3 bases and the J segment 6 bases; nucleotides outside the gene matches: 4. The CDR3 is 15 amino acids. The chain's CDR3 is CASSFPGLAGVEQYF. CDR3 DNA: TGTGCCAGCAGTTTCCCGGGACTAGCGGGAGTCGAGCAGTACTTC. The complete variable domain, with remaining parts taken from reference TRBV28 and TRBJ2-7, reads DVKVTQSSRYLVKRTGEKVFLECVQDMDHENMFWYRQDPGLGLRLIYFSYDVKMKEKGDIPEGYSVSREKKERFSLILESASTNQTSMYLCASSFPGLAGVEQYFGPGTRLTVT.

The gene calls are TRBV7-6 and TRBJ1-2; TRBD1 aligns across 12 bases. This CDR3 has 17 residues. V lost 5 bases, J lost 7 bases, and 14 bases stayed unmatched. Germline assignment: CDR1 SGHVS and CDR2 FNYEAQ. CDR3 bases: TGTGCCAGCAGCAATTGGGACAGGGGGCCCCATGGAGCTGGCTACACCTTC. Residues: CASSNWDRGPHGAGYTF.

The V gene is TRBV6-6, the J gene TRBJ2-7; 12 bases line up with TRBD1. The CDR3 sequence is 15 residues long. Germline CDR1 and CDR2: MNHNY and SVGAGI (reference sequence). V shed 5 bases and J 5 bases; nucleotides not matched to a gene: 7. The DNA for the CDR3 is TGTGCCAGCAGTCGACCCGGGACAGGGGGCGACGAGCAGTACTTC. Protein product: CASSRPGTGGDEQYF.

The CDR3 reads CASRKTGTNTGELFF. DNA for the CDR3: TGTGCCAGCAGGAAGACAGGGACGAACACCGGGGAGCTGTTTTTT. This chain joins TRBV6-6 and TRBJ2-2; 7 nucleotides align to TRBD1. V gave up 6 bases and J gave up 0 bases; unmatched junction bases: 4. Per germline, CDR1 MNHNY and CDR2 SVGAGI (reference sequence). The CDR3 covers 15 residues.

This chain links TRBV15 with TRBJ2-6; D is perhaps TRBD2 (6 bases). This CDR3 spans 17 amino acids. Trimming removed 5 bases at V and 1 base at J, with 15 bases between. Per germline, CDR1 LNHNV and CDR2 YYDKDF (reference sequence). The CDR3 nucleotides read TGTGCCACCAGCGCGTTCGTGGGGACTTCTGGGGCCAACGTCCTGACTTTC. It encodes CATSAFVGTSGANVLTF. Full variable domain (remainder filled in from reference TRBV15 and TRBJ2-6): DAMVIQNPRYQVTQFGKPVTLSCSQTLNHNVMYWYQQKSSQAPKLLFHYYDKDFNNEADTPDNFQSRRPNTSFCFLDIRSPGLGDTAMYLCATSAFVGTSGANVLTFGAGSRLTVL.

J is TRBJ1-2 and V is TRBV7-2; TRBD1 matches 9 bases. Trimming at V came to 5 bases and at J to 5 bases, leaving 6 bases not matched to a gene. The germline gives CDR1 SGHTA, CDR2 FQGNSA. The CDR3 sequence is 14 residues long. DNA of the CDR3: TGTGCCAGCAGCGCGGACAGGGGATATTATGGCTACACCTTC. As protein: CASSADRGYYGYTF.

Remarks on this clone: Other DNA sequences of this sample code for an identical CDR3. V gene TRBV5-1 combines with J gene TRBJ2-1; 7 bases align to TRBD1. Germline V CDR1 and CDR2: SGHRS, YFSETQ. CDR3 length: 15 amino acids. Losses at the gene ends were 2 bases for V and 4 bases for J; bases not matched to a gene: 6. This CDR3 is CASSLGGSLYNEQFF. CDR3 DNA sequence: TGCGCCAGCAGCTTAGGGGGCTCTCTGTACAATGAGCAGTTCTTC.